A single sample is the source of the 17 T cell receptor beta chains below, sequenced in a study of shared clonotypes between healthy human individuals. The naive CD8 population came from CD45RO-negative cells selected for CCR7, without terminally differentiated effector memory CD45RA+ cells. Some clones are missing from TCRdb's copy, which holds only in-frame ones; the method was immunoSEQ multiplex PCR. Of about 2.1 million clones in the sample, around 93% were seen once. The sample consisted of naive CD8+ T cells from PBMCs. Receptors were obtained from a man aged 18 to 30 in good health. Some clones in this sample may be carry-over from other donors' samples.

This clone was counted a single time. Other DNA sequences of this sample code for an identical CDR3. The chain recombines TRBV30 with TRBJ2-7; D unclear. This CDR3 has 12 residues. CDR1 and CDR2 (germline): GTSNPN, SVGIG (reference sequence). The V gene lost 0 bases and the J gene lost 3 bases, with 6 bases spanning the gap. The CDR3 bases are TGTGCCTGGAGTGTGGAGTTCTACGAGCAGTACTTC. It translates to CAWSVEFYEQYF.

The V and J genes are TRBV13 and TRBJ1-1; D gene unclear. CDR3 size: 12 residues. The germline gives CDR1 PRHDT, CDR2 FYEKMQ (reference sequence). Deletions cut 6 bases from V and 4 bases from J, with 9 bases between. CDR3 region: CASRRQPTEAFF. In nucleotides, the CDR3 is TGTGCCAGCAGACGTCAGCCCACTGAAGCTTTCTTT.

The rearrangement joins TRBV9 to TRBJ2-1; D is possibly TRBD1 or TRBD2 (6 bases each). Germline CDR1 reads SGDLS; CDR2 reads YYNGEE. The CDR3 spans 14 residues. Trimming cost V 4 bases and J 5 bases, with 13 bases left between them. The CDR3 is CASSRRGEHNEQFF. The CDR3, as DNA: TGTGCCAGCAGCCGGAGGGGGGAACACAATGAGCAGTTCTTC.

As DNA, the CDR3 is TGTGCCTGGATTGGGGGGCCATACGAGCAGTACTTC. Translated: CAWIGGPYEQYF. The rearrangement uses TRBV30 and TRBJ2-7; the D gene could be TRBD1 or TRBD2 (6 bases each). Per the germline V gene, CDR1 is GTSNPN and CDR2 is SVGIG (reference sequence). The CDR3 loop spans 12 amino acids. Deletions cut 4 bases from V and 4 bases from J, with 11 bases between. Complete variable domain (other parts from reference TRBV30 and TRBJ2-7): SQTIHQWPATLVQPVGSPLSLECTVEGTSNPNLYWYRQAAGRGLQLLFYSVGIGQISSEVPQNLSASRPQDRQFILSSKKLLLSDSGFYLCAWIGGPYEQYFGPGTRLTVT.

The chain combines TRBV28 with TRBJ1-2, with TRBD1 matching 8 bases. The CDR3 contains 14 residues. The V segment lost 7 bases and the J segment 8 bases; nucleotides outside the gene matches: 12. CDR1 and CDR2 from the germline V gene are MDHEN and SYDVKM. The CDR3 sequence: CASKFGQGARGYTF. The CDR3 region has the DNA TGTGCCAGCAAATTCGGGCAGGGGGCGCGAGGCTACACCTTC.

This clone showed up just a few times. V is TRBV7-9 and J is TRBJ1-2; weak D call: TRBD1 (6 bases). Looked up from germline, CDR1 is SEHNR and CDR2 is FQNEAQ (reference sequence). The CDR3 length is 13 residues. The V end lost 6 bases, the J end lost 2 bases, and 10 bases lay between the germline ends. The CDR3 nucleotides are TGTGCCAGCAGTGGACAGAACAACTATGGCTACACCTTC. Translating it yields CASSGQNNYGYTF.

The rearrangement links TRBV6-7 to TRBJ1-1, with 10 bases identical to TRBD1. TRBV6-7 is recorded as an ORF, its role being uncertain. CDR3 length: 16 residues. V lost 2 bases, J lost 3 bases, and 6 bases stayed unmatched. CDR3 DNA sequence: TGTGCCAGCAGTTACCCCGACAGGGGGCGAGACACTGAAGCTTTCTTT. It yields the protein CASSYPDRGRDTEAFF.

The chain couples TRBV2 to TRBJ2-5, with D uncertain. This CDR3 is built from 15 residues. Trimming took 0 bases from V and 2 from J, leaving 10 bases between them. Germline assignment: CDR1 SNHLY and CDR2 FYNNEI. DNA of the CDR3: TGTGCCAGCAGTGAAGCATGGGCAGGTCAAGAGACCCAGTACTTC. It yields the protein CASSEAWAGQETQYF.

J is TRBJ2-2 and V is TRBV6-1, with 7 bases aligning to TRBD2. Germline lookup yields CDR1 MNHNS and CDR2 SASEGT. This CDR3 contains 16 residues. The junction had 7 bases not matched to a gene; V was cut back by 2 bases and J by 4 bases. The CDR3 sequence: CASSEMGTISTGELFF. The CDR3 bases are TGTGCCAGCAGTGAAATGGGGACTATTTCCACCGGGGAGCTGTTTTTT.

The chain links TRBV7-8 to TRBJ2-5; TRBD2 is a possible D gene (5 bases). The CDR3 is 17 amino acids. From germline, CDR1 is SGHVS and CDR2 FQNEAQ. The V end lost 1 base, the J end lost 2 bases, and 17 bases lay between the germline ends. The CDR3 coding sequence is TGTGCCAGCAGCTTAGAGTGGGCAGCGGTCCTTCAAGAGACCCAGTACTTC. It yields the protein CASSLEWAAVLQETQYF. The full variable domain, rest sourced from reference TRBV7-8 and TRBJ2-5, is GAGVSQSPRYKVAKRGQDVALRCDPISGHVSLFWYQQALGQGPEFLTYFQNEAQLDKSGLPSDRFFAERPEGSVSTLKIQRTQQEDSAVYLCASSLEWAAVLQETQYFGPGTRLLVL.

The chain recombines TRBV7-3 with TRBJ2-1; no definite D call. Germline V gene lookup returns CDR1 SGHTA and CDR2 FQGTGA. V lost 1 base and J lost 5, with 24 bases in between. The CDR3 loop spans 19 amino acids. The CDR3, as DNA: TGTGCCAGCAGCTTAAACCCTGGGCTCAAGACGGACGCACACAATGAGCAGTTCTTC. Amino acid sequence: CASSLNPGLKTDAHNEQFF.

The chain has TRBV5-1 and TRBJ2-6; D not resolved. The CDR3 is 19 residues long. From germline, CDR1 is SGHRS and CDR2 YFSETQ. Deletions cut 9 bases from V and 2 bases from J, with 27 bases between. The CDR3 DNA follows: TGCGCCACCGCGGTAGACCCTCCGGGCGTTTTGGCTGGGGCCAACGTCCTGACTTTC. Translation: CATAVDPPGVLAGANVLTF.

The rearrangement links TRBV29-1 to TRBJ1-2; 12 bases line up with TRBD1. The CDR3 has 13 residues. The germline V gene encodes CDR1 SQVTM and CDR2 ANQGSEA. Losses at the gene ends were 7 bases for V and 3 bases for J; bases not matched to a gene: 3. The CDR3 protein is CSAGTGGYYGYTF. CDR3 DNA sequence: TGCAGCGCCGGGACAGGGGGCTACTATGGCTACACCTTC. The full variable domain, rest sourced from reference TRBV29-1 and TRBJ1-2, is SAVISQKPSRDICQRGTSLTIQCQVDSQVTMMFWYRQQPGQSLTLIATANQGSEATYESGFVIDKFPISRPNLTFSTLTVSNMSPEDSSIYLCSAGTGGYYGYTFGSGTRLTVV.

This chain links TRBV11-2 with TRBJ2-7, with D perhaps given as TRBD1 or TRBD2 (6 bases each). CDR3 length: 14 amino acids. V lost 1 base and J 4 bases, leaving 11 bases between the germline ends. Germline CDR1 and CDR2: SGHAT and FQNNGV. Here the CDR3 reads CASSLGGDNYEQYF. For the CDR3, the DNA is TGTGCCAGCAGCTTAGGGGGGGACAATTACGAGCAGTACTTC.

The J gene is TRBJ2-7, the V gene TRBV27; 7 positions agree with TRBD1. With 0 bases clipped from V and 2 bases from J, the junction kept 7 bases outside the gene matches. The CDR3 is 16 residues long. CDR1 and CDR2 (germline): MNHEY, SMNVEV (reference sequence). The CDR3 DNA follows: TGTGCCAGCAGTTTATCTCAGGCAGGGGGTGCCTACGAGCAGTACTTC. Residues: CASSLSQAGGAYEQYF.

This clone appeared once. This chain links TRBV10-3 with TRBJ2-3; 8 bases are shared with TRBD2. This CDR3 is 15 amino acids long. J gave up 2 bases and V 5 bases, and 6 bases lay outside the gene matches. The germline gives CDR1 ENHRY, CDR2 SYGVKD. CDR3 coding DNA: TGTGCCATCAGTAGTAGCGGGGCCACCACAGATACGCAGTATTTT. Its protein is CAISSSGATTDTQYF.

The V gene is TRBV6-5, the J gene TRBJ1-5; D possibly corresponds to TRBD1 (5 bases). The germline CDR1 and CDR2 sequences are MNHEY and SVGAGI. V gave up 2 bases and J gave up 9 bases, with 17 bases separating them. The CDR3 extends over 15 amino acids. The CDR3 here is CASSYGAGLGWPQHF. CDR3 nucleotides: TGTGCCAGCAGTTACGGGGCGGGGCTTGGATGGCCCCAGCATTTT.